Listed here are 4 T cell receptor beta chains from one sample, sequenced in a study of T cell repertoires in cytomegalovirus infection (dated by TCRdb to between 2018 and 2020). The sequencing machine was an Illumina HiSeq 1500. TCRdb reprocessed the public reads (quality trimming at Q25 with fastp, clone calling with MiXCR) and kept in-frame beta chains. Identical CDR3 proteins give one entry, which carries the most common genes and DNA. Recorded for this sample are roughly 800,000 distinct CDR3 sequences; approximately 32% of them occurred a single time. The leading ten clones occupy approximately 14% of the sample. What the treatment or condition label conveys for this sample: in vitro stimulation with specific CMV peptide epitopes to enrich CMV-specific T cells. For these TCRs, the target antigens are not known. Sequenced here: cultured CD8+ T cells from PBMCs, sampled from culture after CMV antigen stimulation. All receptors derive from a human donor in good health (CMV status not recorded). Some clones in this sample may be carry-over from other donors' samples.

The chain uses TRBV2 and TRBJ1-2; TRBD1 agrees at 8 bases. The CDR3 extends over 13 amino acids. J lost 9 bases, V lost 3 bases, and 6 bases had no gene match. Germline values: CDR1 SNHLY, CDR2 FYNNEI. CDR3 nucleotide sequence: TGTGCCAGCAGTGACAGGGGGCGTGGGAGCTACACCTTC. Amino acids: CASSDRGRGSYTF.

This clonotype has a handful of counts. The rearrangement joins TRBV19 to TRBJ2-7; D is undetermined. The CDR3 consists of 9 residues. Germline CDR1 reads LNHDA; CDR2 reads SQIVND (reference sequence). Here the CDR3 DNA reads TGTGCCAGTAGTTGCCGGCCAGCAGTC. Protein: CASSCRPAV.

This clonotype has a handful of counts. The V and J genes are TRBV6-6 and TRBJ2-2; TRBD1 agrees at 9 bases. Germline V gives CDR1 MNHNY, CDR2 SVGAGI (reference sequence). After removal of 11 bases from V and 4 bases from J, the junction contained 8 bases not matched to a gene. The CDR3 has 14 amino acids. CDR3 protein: CASSGTGTTGELFF. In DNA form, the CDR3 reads TGTGCCTCCTCTGGGACAGGGACCACCGGGGAGCTGTTTTTT.

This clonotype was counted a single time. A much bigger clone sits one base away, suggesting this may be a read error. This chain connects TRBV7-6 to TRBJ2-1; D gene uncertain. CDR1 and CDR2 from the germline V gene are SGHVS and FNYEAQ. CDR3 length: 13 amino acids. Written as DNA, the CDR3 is TGTGTCAGCAGCCCAACATTCCCCGAAGAGCAGTTCTTC. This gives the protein CVSSPTFPEEQFF.